Listed below are T cell receptor beta chains from one sample, sequenced in a study of PD-L1 blockade in urothelial cancer. Measured with immunoSEQ multiplex PCR; TCRdb has only the in-frame clones, and not every one. The table shows 30,000 to 40,000 clones, with approximately 89% occurring only once. The specimen was PBMCs, collected around atezolizumab (anti-PD-L1) treatment. The source of these receptors is a woman aged 55-70 years with urothelial cancer. Each CDR3 is given with its conserved first and last residue. D genes are given only for firm matches. The size field is filled for only some rows; it gives once, few, many or a size class.

size	V	J	D	DNA	CDR3
NA	TRBV19	TRBJ2-1	TRBD2	TGTGCCAGTAGATTCACCGGGACTAGAATCTACAATGAGCAGTTCTTC	CASRFTGTRIYNEQFF
NA	TRBV4-2	TRBJ2-3	TRBD2	TGTGCCAGCAGCCAAGGAAGCGGGAGGGCCACAGATACGCAGTATTTT	CASSQGSGRATDTQYF
NA	TRBV5-1	TRBJ1-1	NA	TGCGCCAGCAGCTTGGACAGGAGGGACACTGAAGCTTTCTTT	CASSLDRRDTEAFF
NA	TRBV28	TRBJ2-1	NA	TGTGCCAGCAGCCCTAAGCAGGTAGATGAGCAGTTCTTC	CASSPKQVDEQFF
NA	TRBV11-1	TRBJ1-1	NA	TGTGCCAGCAGCTTCAGGAGGCTTAACACTGAAGCTTTCTTT	CASSFRRLNTEAFF
NA	TRBV7-9	TRBJ2-6	TRBD1	TGTGCCAGCAGCTTAGGGACAGGCTCTGGGGCCAACGTCCTGACTTTC	CASSLGTGSGANVLTF
few	TRBV19	TRBJ2-7	TRBD1	TGTGCCAGTAGCTGGGACAGCTCCTACGAGCAGTACTTC	CASSWDSSYEQYF
once	TRBV7-2	TRBJ2-7	NA	TGTGCCAGCAGCGCACAGAGCTCCTACGAGCAGTACTTC	CASSAQSSYEQYF
NA	TRBV6-1	TRBJ2-3	NA	TGTGCCAGCAGTGCAGGCGGGGCAGATACGCAGTATTTT	CASSAGGADTQYF
NA	TRBV9	TRBJ2-3	NA	TGTGCCAGCAGCGTGTCGGGTTTCAGCACAGATACGCAGTATTTT	CASSVSGFSTDTQYF
NA	TRBV19	TRBJ2-7	NA	TGTGCCAGTAGTATATATCCCGGGAGCTCCTACGAGCAGTACTTC	CASSIYPGSSYEQYF
NA	TRBV29-1	TRBJ1-2	TRBD1	TGCAGCGTTGAAAGGGACAGGGGGCGAAAGTATGGCTACACCTTC	CSVERDRGRKYGYTF
NA	TRBV5-5	TRBJ2-7	TRBD1	TGTGCCAGCAGCAAACAGGGGGGCTCCTACGAGCAGTACTTC	CASSKQGGSYEQYF
NA	TRBV11-3	TRBJ2-7	NA	TGTGCCAGCAGCTACCGGGACTCCCACTCCTACGAGCAGTACTTC	CASSYRDSHSYEQYF
NA	TRBV2	TRBJ1-1	NA	TGTGCCACCAGAGAGTCCACTGAAGCTTTCTTT	CATRESTEAFF
NA	TRBV7-2	TRBJ2-7	NA	TGTGCCAGCAGCTTAGAAGCTCGGGCAGGGGTCGACGAGCAGTACTTC	CASSLEARAGVDEQYF
NA	TRBV2	TRBJ1-1	NA	TGTGCCAGCAGGGCCGGGACACGGACGAACACTGAAGCTTTCTTT	CASRAGTRTNTEAFF
few	TRBV7-8	TRBJ2-7	NA	TGTGCCAGCAGCTGGAGGGAGGACTGGATGGCCTCCGGCGAGCAGTACTTC	CASSWREDWMASGEQYF
NA	TRBV7-2	TRBJ1-2	TRBD1	TGTGCCAGCAGCGCGGGACAGGGGTCTACTGGCTACACCTTC	CASSAGQGSTGYTF
NA	TRBV28	TRBJ2-7	TRBD1	TGTGCCAGCAGTAGTTCACAGGGGATGAGGTACGAGCAGTACTTC	CASSSSQGMRYEQYF
NA	TRBV5-6	TRBJ2-3	TRBD2	TGTGCCAGCAGCGCAGGACTAGTCACAGATACGCAGTATTTT	CASSAGLVTDTQYF
NA	TRBV27	TRBJ1-1	NA	TGTGCCAGCAGTTTATGGAGCAGCACTGAAGCTTTCTTT	CASSLWSSTEAFF
NA	TRBV18	TRBJ1-1	NA	TGTGCCAGCTCACCCACAGACCCCAGAGGGACTGAAGCTTTCTTT	CASSPTDPRGTEAFF
NA	TRBV7-2	TRBJ1-1	NA	TGTGCCAGCAGCTTAGTAGCCCCTGAAGCTTTCTTT	CASSLVAPEAFF
NA	TRBV6-1	TRBJ1-1	NA	TGTGCCAGCAGGGAGGGTACTGAAGCTTTCTTT	CASREGTEAFF
NA	TRBV28	TRBJ2-3	TRBD1	TGTGCCAGCAGTTCGGGACAGTACACAGATACGCAGTATTTT	CASSSGQYTDTQYF
NA	TRBV27	TRBJ2-3	NA	TGTGCCAGCAGTTTACCCCCTCAGTCATCGTCCAGGGGCACAGATACGCAGTATTTT	CASSLPPQSSSRGTDTQYF
NA	TRBV6-5	TRBJ1-1	TRBD1	TGTGCCAGCAGATCGGACAGGGAGTGGACTGAAGCTTTCTTT	CASRSDREWTEAFF
once	TRBV18	TRBJ2-7	NA	TGTGCCAGCTCACCGGAGAGACGGGAGCAGTACTTC	CASSPERREQYF
NA	TRBV6-1	TRBJ1-1	NA	TGTGCCAGCAATCGCCTGGCCGGGAGAAACACTGAAGCTTTCTTT	CASNRLAGRNTEAFF
NA	TRBV19	TRBJ1-5	TRBD1	TGTGCCAGTACCACTCCGGGACAGGGAGGTCAGCCCCAGCATTTT	CASTTPGQGGQPQHF
NA	TRBV28	TRBJ2-7	NA	TGTGCCAGCGGTAGGGGCAGGGGAACCTACGAGCAGTACTTC	CASGRGRGTYEQYF
NA	TRBV6-5	TRBJ2-7	NA	TGTGCCAGCAGCCTCAGGGGTAACTACGAGCAGTACTTC	CASSLRGNYEQYF
NA	TRBV7-9	TRBJ2-2	TRBD2	TGTGCCAGCAGCCGTAGCGGGGCCGTCGGGGAGCTGTTTTTT	CASSRSGAVGELFF
NA	TRBV28	TRBJ2-2	NA	TGTGCCAGCAGTTTAGTAGGGGGTCGGGACACCGGGGAGCTGTTTTTT	CASSLVGGRDTGELFF
NA	TRBV28	TRBJ1-5	TRBD1	TGTGCCAGCAGGGATGGACAGGGCGATCAGCCCCAGCATTTT	CASRDGQGDQPQHF
NA	TRBV10-3	TRBJ2-7	TRBD1	TGTGCCATCAGTGAGTCCGCAGGGACAGGGTTTTACGAGCAGTACTTC	CAISESAGTGFYEQYF
NA	TRBV5-1	TRBJ2-1	TRBD2	TGCGCCAGCAGCCTCGGAACTAGCGGGAGATTCAGTGAGCAGTTCTTC	CASSLGTSGRFSEQFF
NA	TRBV7-9	TRBJ1-1	NA	TGTGCCAGCAGCTTAAGACAGACGAACACTGAAGCTTTCTTT	CASSLRQTNTEAFF
NA	TRBV5-1	TRBJ2-7	TRBD2	TGCGCCAGCAGCCGGACTAGCGGGACGTACGAGCAGTACTTC	CASSRTSGTYEQYF
NA	TRBV28	TRBJ1-5	NA	TGTGCCAGCAGTTTTGTTTGGCGGGGCAATCAGCCCCAGCATTTT	CASSFVWRGNQPQHF
NA	TRBV19	TRBJ1-1	TRBD1	TGTGCCAGTAGACTCCCATCAGGACAGGGGAACACTGAAGCTTTCTTT	CASRLPSGQGNTEAFF
NA	TRBV10-3	TRBJ2-1	TRBD2	TGTGCCATCGGGGAACTAGCGGGAGCATATGAGCAGTTCTTC	CAIGELAGAYEQFF
once	TRBV7-9	TRBJ2-1	TRBD2	TGTGCCAGCAGCCCCCGCCGCGGGAGTGGCGATGAGCAGTTCTTC	CASSPRRGSGDEQFF
NA	TRBV5-1	TRBJ2-1	TRBD2	TGCGCCAGCAGCTTGTCCGGGACTAGCGGGAGCAATGAGCAGTTCTTC	CASSLSGTSGSNEQFF
NA	TRBV2	TRBJ1-1	NA	TGTGCCAGCAGCACCAGGGCGATAAACACTGAAGCTTTCTTT	CASSTRAINTEAFF
NA	TRBV7-9	TRBJ1-2	NA	TGTGCCAGCAGCTTACAGGGAATTTATGGCTACACCTTC	CASSLQGIYGYTF
NA	TRBV28	TRBJ1-2	TRBD1	TGTGCCAGCAGCCCGAGGACAGGGATAGGCTACACCTTC	CASSPRTGIGYTF
NA	TRBV6-5	TRBJ2-7	TRBD1	TGTGCCAGCAGTTACTCCGGGACAGGGACGTACGAGCAGTACTTC	CASSYSGTGTYEQYF
NA	TRBV21-1	TRBJ1-2	NA	TGTGCCAGCAGCAAACCGGCGGACCAGGGAGGCTACACCTTC	CASSKPADQGGYTF
NA	TRBV19	TRBJ2-1	NA	TGTGCCAGTACCTCACCCCGGGGGGCATATATCTACAATGAGCAGTTCTTC	CASTSPRGAYIYNEQFF
NA	TRBV10-3	TRBJ1-5	NA	TGTGCCATCAGGAGAGAGATCAATCAGCCCCAGCATTTT	CAIRREINQPQHF
NA	TRBV4-1	TRBJ2-3	NA	TGCGCCAGCAGCCAAAGCGGGAGCACAGATACGCAGTATTTT	CASSQSGSTDTQYF
NA	TRBV6-1	TRBJ2-7	TRBD2	TGTGCCAGCAGCCGAGGACTAGCGAACTCCTACGAGCAGTACTTC	CASSRGLANSYEQYF